This T cell receptor (beta chain) was observed in a study of high-grade serous ovarian cancer treatment subgroups. Tumor samples were taken before definitive surgery or chemotherapy. Libraries were prepared by immunoSEQ multiplex PCR; TCRdb keeps only in-frame clonotypes and omits some of them. The repertoire holds about 12,000 clones, with about 88% as singletons. The V gene lost 2 bases and the J gene lost 7 bases, with 9 bases spanning the gap. The CDR3 consists of 13 residues. Germline values: CDR1 SGHTA, CDR2 FQGNSA. The J gene is TRBJ1-5, the V gene TRBV7-2; D remains unclear. The sequenced material came from tumor tissue. The source of this sequence is a human donor with high-grade serous ovarian cancer. CDR3 residues: CASSLPQGQPQHF. The DNA for the CDR3 is TGTGCCAGCAGCTTACCCCAAGGACAGCCCCAGCATTTT.